This T cell receptor (beta chain) originates from a study of cytomegalovirus exposure and HLA in healthy donors. General observations from the study: Indistinguishable V segments, including TRBV6-2 and TRBV6-3, were excluded. The records held CMV serostatus as the only immune exposure information.

Comment on this clone: Its antigen is currently unknown. Different DNA sequences within this sample yield the same CDR3.

The CDR3 is made up of 16 amino acids. V lost 5 bases, J lost 4 bases, and 10 bases stayed unmatched. Germline V lookup: CDR1 SEHNR, CDR2 FQNEAQ (reference sequence). PCR amplification relied on 60 Vbeta primers (plus 13 Jbeta primers). TCRdb's copy holds only in-frame clones and misses some; the assay was immunoSEQ multiplex PCR. Of 95,000 to 150,000 clones listed, about 79% are singletons. The material sequenced was PBMCs. V gene TRBV7-9 combines with J gene TRBJ2-3; 9 bases match TRBD2. This clonotype originated in a man between 45 and 60 years old in good health and CMV-seronegative. The CDR3, as DNA: TGTGCCAGCAGCCCAGAGGCGGGAGGGGCTGCAGATACGCAGTATTTT. The encoded protein is CASSPEAGGAADTQYF. Complete variable domain (other parts from reference TRBV7-9 and TRBJ2-3): DTGVSQNPRHKITKRGQNVTFRCDPISEHNRLYWYRQTLGQGPEFLTYFQNEAQLEKSRLLSDRFSAERPKGSFSTLEIQRTEQGDSAMYLCASSPEAGGAADTQYFGPGTRLTVL.